Below are 8 T cell receptor beta chains sequenced from a single sample in a study of cytotoxic CD8 clonotypes in ibrutinib-treated CLL. The table came from immunoSEQ multiplex PCR; TCRdb's copy has only in-frame clones and leaves some out. The data show some 93,000 clones, about 72% seen once. The sequences come from PBMCs, collected after 12 months of ibrutinib treatment. The receptor set was obtained from a human donor with chronic lymphocytic leukemia.

This clone was recorded only once. DNA for the CDR3: TGCAGCGTTGAAGGGACAGGTGACGAGCAGTACTTC. Its translation is CSVEGTGDEQYF. The chain joins TRBV29-1 to TRBJ2-7; 7 bases align to TRBD1. The CDR3 extends over 12 amino acids. The germline gives CDR1 SQVTM, CDR2 ANQGSEA. The V and J ends lost 1 base and 5 bases, in that order; junction bases with no gene match: 2.

CDR3 region: CASSPWTGGGPGELFF. DNA of the CDR3: TGTGCCAGCAGTCCGTGGACAGGGGGCGGCCCCGGGGAGCTGTTTTTT. V usage is TRBV27 and J usage is TRBJ2-2; TRBD1 agrees at 11 bases. V shed 5 bases, J shed 6 bases, and the junction held 8 bases outside the gene matches. The length of the CDR3 is 16 residues. CDR1 and CDR2 (germline): MNHEY, SMNVEV (reference sequence).

The V call is TRBV29-1, the J call TRBJ2-6; the D is unclear. The CDR3 has 12 amino acids. Germline values: CDR1 SQVTM, CDR2 ANQGSEA. V dropped 6 bases and J dropped 0 bases, with 3 bases sitting between them. The CDR3 loop reads CSVGSGANVLTF. The DNA for the CDR3 is TGCAGCGTAGGCTCTGGGGCCAACGTCCTGACTTTC.

The sample holds one count of this clone. The chain links TRBV19 to TRBJ1-2, with D uncertain. The CDR3 runs to 13 residues. Germline V gene data show CDR1 as LNHDA and CDR2 as SQIVND (reference sequence). Trimming shortened V by 4 bases and J by 8 bases, and 14 bases separated the two germline ends. The CDR3 DNA reads TGTGCCAGTAGTACTGTAGGCGATATGGGCTACACCTTC. It codes for CASSTVGDMGYTF.

The V and J genes are TRBV6-5 and TRBJ1-1; no firm D call. With 0 bases removed from V and 6 bases from J, the gap between germline ends came to 8 bases. CDR1 and CDR2 from the germline V gene are MNHEY and SVGAGI. There are 13 residues in the CDR3. CDR3 DNA sequence: TGTGCCAGCAGTTACTCGACGCGGGCTGAAGCTTTCTTT. It yields the protein CASSYSTRAEAFF.

The chain is built from TRBV5-8 and TRBJ2-7, with D perhaps TRBD1 (6 bases). The CDR3 extends over 17 amino acids. Germline CDR1 is SGHTS and CDR2 is YDEGEE. With 4 bases removed from V and 2 bases from J, the gap between germline ends came to 22 bases. The CDR3 DNA is TGTGCCAGCAGCAAATATCAGGGGCCCCCTTCGACCTACGAGCAGTACTTC. Protein product: CASSKYQGPPSTYEQYF.

This clone came up once. The chain employs TRBV18 and TRBJ2-7; 15 nucleotides agree with TRBD2. J gave up 0 bases and V 3 bases, and 15 bases lay outside the gene matches. Looked up from germline, CDR1 is KGHSH and CDR2 is LQKENI. This CDR3 has 21 residues. CDR3 sequence: CASSPRVTGLAGGQSSYEQYF. CDR3 nucleotide sequence: TGTGCCAGCTCACCGCGGGTCACGGGACTAGCGGGGGGTCAGAGCTCCTACGAGCAGTACTTC.

CDR3 loop: CASSLAGGPYEQYF. The CDR3 region has the DNA TGTGCCAGCAGTTTAGCAGGGGGTCCCTACGAGCAGTACTTC. The chain carries TRBV28 and TRBJ2-7; TRBD1 agrees at 7 bases. Germline V gives CDR1 MDHEN, CDR2 SYDVKM. The CDR3 is 14 residues long. The V and J ends lost 2 bases and 2 bases, in that order; junction bases with no gene match: 3.